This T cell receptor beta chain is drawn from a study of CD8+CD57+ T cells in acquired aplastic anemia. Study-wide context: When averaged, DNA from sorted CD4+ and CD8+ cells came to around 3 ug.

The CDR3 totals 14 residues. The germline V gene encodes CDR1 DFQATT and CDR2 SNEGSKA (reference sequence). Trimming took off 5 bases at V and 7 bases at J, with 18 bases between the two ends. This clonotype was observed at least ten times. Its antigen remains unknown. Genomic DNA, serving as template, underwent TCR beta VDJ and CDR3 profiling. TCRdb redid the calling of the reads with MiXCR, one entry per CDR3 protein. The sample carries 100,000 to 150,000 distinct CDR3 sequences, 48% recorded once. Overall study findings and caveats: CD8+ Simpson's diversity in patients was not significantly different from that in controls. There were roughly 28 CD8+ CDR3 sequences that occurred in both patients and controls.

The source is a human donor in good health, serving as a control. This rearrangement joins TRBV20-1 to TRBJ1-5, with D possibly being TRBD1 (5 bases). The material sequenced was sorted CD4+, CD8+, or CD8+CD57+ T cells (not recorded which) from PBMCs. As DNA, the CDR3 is TGCAGTGCTGGGGACTTGAAGGGAGACCAGCCCCAGCATTTT. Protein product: CSAGDLKGDQPQHF.